Following are 30 T cell receptor beta chains from one sample sequenced in a study of OX40 agonist ivuxolimab in advanced cancers. TCRdb keeps only in-frame clones here, not all; method: immunoSEQ multiplex PCR. The table records about 61,000 clones, roughly four fifths of them present only once. Sequenced here: CD4+ or CD8+ T cells sorted from blood, sampled in a trial of the OX40 agonist ivuxolimab. The receptors originated from an adult with an advanced solid tumor such as melanoma, head and neck, liver or kidney cancer.

This clone has just one count. V is TRBV5-1 and J is TRBJ2-3; either TRBD1 or TRBD2 may fit D (5 bases each). The V gene's germline CDR1 is SGHRS and CDR2 YFSETQ. V lost 4 bases and J lost 0, with 9 bases in between. The CDR3 runs to 14 residues. The CDR3 here is CASSDRDSTDTQYF. CDR3 in DNA: TGCGCCAGCAGCGACCGGGACAGCACAGATACGCAGTATTTT.

The chain joins TRBV28 to TRBJ1-2, with TRBD1 matching 8 bases. V was pared by 7 bases and J by 1 base, with 5 bases of the junction left unmatched. The CDR3 is made up of 14 amino acids. The germline CDR1 and CDR2 sequences are MDHEN and SYDVKM. This CDR3 is CASTLGQDNYGYTF. CDR3 nucleotide sequence: TGTGCCAGCACCCTGGGACAGGATAACTATGGCTACACCTTC.

V is TRBV5-4 and J is TRBJ2-1; perhaps TRBD1 as D (6 bases). The V end lost 2 bases, the J end lost 6 bases, and 12 bases lay between the germline ends. The length of the CDR3 is 14 residues. Germline V lookup: CDR1 SGHNT, CDR2 YYREEE (reference sequence). The CDR3 region has the DNA TGTGCCAGCAGCTTTGTTACAGGGATCAATGAGCAGTTCTTC. Translation gives CASSFVTGINEQFF.

J is TRBJ1-2 and V is TRBV28, with a possible D match to TRBD1 (6 bases). CDR3 size: 15 residues. The V and J ends lost 6 bases and 7 bases respectively, with 21 bases between them. The germline V gene encodes CDR1 MDHEN and CDR2 SYDVKM. CDR3 residues: CASSSPPDSPRGYTF. In DNA, the CDR3 is TGTGCCAGCAGCTCCCCCCCGGACAGCCCACGTGGCTACACCTTC.

The chain couples TRBV7-2 to TRBJ1-2, with TRBD1 identical over 9 bases. J gave up 6 bases and V 1 base, and 6 bases lay outside the gene matches. The germline V gene has CDR1 SGHTA and CDR2 FQGNSA. The CDR3 has 15 residues. CDR3 in DNA: TGTGCCAGCAGCTTAGACAGGGGGCGCTACGATGGCTACACCTTC. Its translation: CASSLDRGRYDGYTF.

This clone was seen more than once but under ten times. The J gene is TRBJ1-1, the V gene TRBV5-1; D ambiguous. V was shortened by 3 bases and J by 3 bases, with 9 bases between the two germline ends. Per germline, CDR1 SGHRS and CDR2 YFSETQ. The CDR3 is 13 residues long. CDR3 protein: CASSSTMDTEAFF. The CDR3, as DNA: TGCGCCAGCAGCTCCACTATGGACACTGAAGCTTTCTTT.

This clone was recorded a few times. The chain combines TRBV7-9 with TRBJ1-3; 8 positions match TRBD1. CDR1 and CDR2 from the germline V gene are SEHNR and FQNEAQ (reference sequence). V dropped 5 bases and J dropped 4; count of bases not matched to a gene: 7. The CDR3 spans 15 residues. The CDR3 protein is CASSPPRDRGNTIYF. The CDR3 nucleotides read TGTGCCAGCAGCCCCCCCAGGGACAGGGGAAACACCATATATTTT.

The chain recombines TRBV6-5 with TRBJ1-6; 7 nucleotides agree with TRBD1. Germline loops: CDR1 MNHEY, CDR2 SVGAGI. Losses at the gene ends were 9 bases for V and 5 bases for J; bases not matched to a gene: 4. The CDR3 runs 13 residues. The CDR3 protein is CASTRGNNSPLHF. DNA of the CDR3: TGTGCCAGTACCAGGGGGAATAATTCACCCCTCCACTTT.

This sequence joins TRBV29-1 and TRBJ1-1, with D uncertain. Trimming took 0 bases from V and 0 from J, leaving 5 bases between them. Germline V gene sequence: CDR1 SQVTM, CDR2 ANQGSEA. The CDR3 contains 13 residues. The CDR3 region is CSVEEWLNTEAFF. The CDR3 DNA reads TGCAGCGTTGAAGAGTGGTTGAACACTGAAGCTTTCTTT.

This rearrangement joins TRBV5-4 to TRBJ1-1; D gene ambiguous. Trimming pared 0 bases from V and 0 bases from J, leaving 3 bases between. The CDR3 runs 13 residues. CDR1 SGHNT and CDR2 YYREEE come from the germline V gene (reference sequence). The CDR3 DNA sequence: TGTGCCAGCAGCTTGGACATGAACACTGAAGCTTTCTTT. Translating gives CASSLDMNTEAFF.

A single count supports this clone. The chain has TRBV7-2 and TRBJ1-5; D is unresolved. The length of the CDR3 is 13 residues. The V and J ends lost 5 bases and 1 base respectively, with 6 bases between them. In germline, CDR1 is SGHTA, CDR2 FQGNSA. CDR3 coding DNA: TGTGCCAGCAGCCCCGGGAGCAATCAGCCCCAGCATTTT. Translating it yields CASSPGSNQPQHF.

This clone was picked up one time. Within the sample, other DNA sequences also encode this same CDR3. The rearrangement uses TRBV5-1 and TRBJ1-5; no definite D call. From germline, CDR1 is SGHRS and CDR2 YFSETQ. The length of the CDR3 is 15 residues. Trimming pared 0 bases from V and 0 bases from J, leaving 7 bases between. CDR3 sequence: CASSLAGNSNQPQHF. CDR3 coding DNA: TGCGCCAGCAGCTTGGCCGGGAATAGCAATCAGCCCCAGCATTTT.

CDR3 DNA: TGCGCCAGCAGCCCGGGAAGTTTCGTCTCTGGGGCCAACGTCCTGACTTTC. Its translation: CASSPGSFVSGANVLTF. The chain has TRBV4-1 and TRBJ2-6; TRBD2 might be the D (5 bases). The CDR3 runs to 17 residues. Trimming cost V 4 bases and J 0 bases, with 13 bases left between them. Germline V lookup: CDR1 MGHRA, CDR2 YSYEKL.

The chain couples TRBV13 to TRBJ2-7; 12 nucleotides align to TRBD2. The CDR3 length is 16 residues. CDR1 and CDR2 from the germline V gene are PRHDT and FYEKMQ (reference sequence). Trimming removed 5 bases from V and 4 bases from J; junction bases left unmatched: 9. In DNA form, the CDR3 reads TGTGCCAGCAGCCGGAGGACTAGCGGGGTTGTTTACGAGCAGTACTTC. Protein product: CASSRRTSGVVYEQYF.

The rearrangement joins TRBV5-5 to TRBJ2-5; possibly TRBD2 for D (6 bases). V dropped 1 base and J dropped 4 bases, with 14 bases sitting between them. The CDR3 runs 15 residues. Germline assignment: CDR1 SGHKS and CDR2 YYEKEE (reference sequence). The CDR3: CASSLSGVQVETQYF. The DNA for the CDR3 is TGTGCCAGCAGCTTGTCGGGGGTTCAAGTAGAGACCCAGTACTTC.

The J gene is TRBJ2-1, the V gene TRBV9; TRBD2 is a possible D gene (6 bases). Germline CDR1 reads SGDLS; CDR2 reads YYNGEE. CDR3 length: 13 residues. The V gene lost 3 bases and the J gene lost 9 bases, with 13 bases spanning the gap. This CDR3 is CASSAPSEGEQFF. The CDR3 DNA sequence: TGTGCCAGCAGCGCCCCCTCGGAGGGTGAGCAGTTCTTC.

The chain carries TRBV7-9 and TRBJ1-5; possibly TRBD1 for D (5 bases). Germline-derived CDR1 and CDR2 are SEHNR and FQNEAQ (reference sequence). V was shortened by 5 bases and J by 3 bases, with 14 bases between the two germline ends. This CDR3 is 15 amino acids long. CDR3: CASSHTRQPNQPQHF. The CDR3 DNA follows: TGTGCCAGCAGCCATACCCGACAGCCCAATCAGCCCCAGCATTTT.

The V and J genes are TRBV27 and TRBJ2-2; TRBD1 or TRBD2 may be the D gene (7 bases each). Trimming removed 2 bases at V and 5 bases at J, with 9 bases between. The CDR3 covers 14 residues. Germline V gene data show CDR1 as MNHEY and CDR2 as SMNVEV (reference sequence). The CDR3, as DNA: TGTGCCAGCAGTTTACAGGGGGGGACCGGGGAGCTGTTTTTT. Protein: CASSLQGGTGELFF.

This clone has just one count. This chain's CDR3 is CASKSSRINEQFF. The CDR3 DNA follows: TGTGCCAGCAAGAGCAGCCGAATCAATGAGCAGTTCTTC. The chain uses TRBV7-2 and TRBJ2-1; D call uncertain. V was shortened by 7 bases and J by 6 bases, with 13 bases between the two germline ends. There are 13 residues in the CDR3. Germline CDR1 reads SGHTA; CDR2 reads FQGNSA.

CDR3 nucleotide sequence: TGTGCCAGCTCACCTAGGGGGGGCTACGAGCAGTACTTC. Translated: CASSPRGGYEQYF. This chain links TRBV18 with TRBJ2-7; tentatively, D is TRBD2 (7 bases). This CDR3 region has 13 residues. The germline gives CDR1 KGHSH, CDR2 LQKENI. V shed 3 bases and J shed 3 bases, with 9 bases lying between them.

V gene TRBV5-6 combines with J gene TRBJ1-4, with D uncertain. The germline V and J ends were trimmed by 0 bases and 3 bases, with 9 bases remaining between them. The V gene's germline CDR1 is SGHDT and CDR2 YYEEEE. The CDR3 loop spans 15 amino acids. The CDR3 protein is CASSLETVANEKLFF. The CDR3 DNA follows: TGTGCCAGCAGCTTGGAGACTGTGGCTAATGAAAAACTGTTTTTT. Variable domain in full (rest from reference TRBV5-6 and TRBJ1-4): DAGVTQSPTHLIKTRGQQVTLRCSPKSGHDTVSWYQQALGQGPQFIFQYYEEEERQRGNFPDRFSGHQFPNYSSELNVNALLLGDSALYLCASSLETVANEKLFFGSGTQLSVL.

V and J are TRBV7-2 and TRBJ2-1; 7 bases are shared with TRBD1. Germline CDR1 reads SGHTA; CDR2 reads FQGNSA. The CDR3 consists of 13 residues. J lost 6 bases, V lost 3 bases, and 2 bases had no gene match. The CDR3 loop is CASSFQGVNEQFF. CDR3 DNA sequence: TGTGCCAGCAGCTTTCAGGGGGTCAATGAGCAGTTCTTC. Supplemented by reference TRBV7-2 and TRBJ2-1, the full variable domain reads GAGVSQSPSNKVTEKGKDVELRCDPISGHTALYWYRQSLGQGLEFLIYFQGNSAPDKSGLPSDRFSAERTGGSVSTLTIQRTQQEDSAVYLCASSFQGVNEQFFGPGTRLTVL.

The chain recombines TRBV4-3 with TRBJ2-1; D is unclear. CDR1 LGHNA and CDR2 YSLEER come from the germline V gene. CDR3 length equals 15 residues. Trimming cost V 0 bases and J 0 bases, with 6 bases left between them. This CDR3 reads CASSQEQNSYNEQFF. The CDR3 bases are TGCGCCAGCAGCCAAGAACAGAACTCCTACAATGAGCAGTTCTTC.

This clone was observed once. This chain connects TRBV7-9 to TRBJ2-5; TRBD1 or TRBD2 may be the D gene (7 bases each). Trimming removed 5 bases from V and 3 bases from J, with 13 bases in between. This CDR3 has 14 amino acids. Germline CDR1 SEHNR, CDR2 FQNEAQ (reference sequence). This CDR3 reads CASSPQGREETQYF. In nucleotides, the CDR3 is TGTGCCAGCAGCCCACAGGGGAGGGAAGAGACCCAGTACTTC.

The CDR3 DNA is TGTGCCAGCAGTGTGGAACAGTACTACGAGCAGTACTTC. Amino acid sequence: CASSVEQYYEQYF. This chain uses TRBV6-1 with TRBJ2-7; D ambiguous. V lost 4 bases, J lost 3 bases, and 10 bases lay in between. This CDR3 has 13 residues. The V gene's germline CDR1 is MNHNS and CDR2 SASEGT.

The chain recombines TRBV19 with TRBJ2-1; 7 nucleotides align to TRBD1. Looked up from germline, CDR1 is LNHDA and CDR2 is SQIVND (reference sequence). The junction had 14 bases not matched to a gene; V was cut back by 8 bases and J by 7 bases. The CDR3 length is 15 residues. The chain's CDR3 is CASLYGQVYCNEQFF. The CDR3 nucleotides are TGTGCCAGTCTATATGGACAGGTTTACTGTAATGAGCAGTTCTTC. Full variable domain (outside the CDR3, taken from reference TRBV19 and TRBJ2-1): DGGITQSPKYLFRKEGQNVTLSCEQNLNHDAMYWYRQDPGQGLRLIYYSQIVNDFQKGDIAEGYSVSREKKESFPLTVTSAQKNPTAFYLCASLYGQVYCNEQFFGPGTRLTVL.

The J gene is TRBJ2-2, the V gene TRBV6-6; no clear D. There are 14 residues in the CDR3. V gave up 7 bases and J gave up 2 bases, with 11 bases separating them. Germline V CDR1 and CDR2: MNHNY, SVGAGI (reference sequence). The CDR3 DNA sequence: TGTGCCAGCATCCCCCCAGGAAACACCGGGGAGCTGTTTTTT. Translated, it gives CASIPPGNTGELFF.

The chain combines TRBV5-4 with TRBJ1-1; D is uncertain. V gave up 4 bases and J gave up 0 bases, with 13 bases separating them. Germline V lookup: CDR1 SGHNT, CDR2 YYREEE (reference sequence). The CDR3 has 15 amino acids. CDR3 protein: CASSNRQGLNTEAFF. The CDR3 coding sequence is TGTGCCAGCAGCAACAGACAAGGCCTGAACACTGAAGCTTTCTTT.

The V gene is TRBV5-1, the J gene TRBJ2-7, with D perhaps TRBD1 (5 bases). Trimming took off 4 bases at V and 1 base at J, with 9 bases between the two ends. Germline values: CDR1 SGHRS, CDR2 YFSETQ. The CDR3 extends over 13 amino acids. CDR3 in amino acids: CASSLRVSYEQYF. The CDR3 DNA follows: TGCGCCAGCAGCCTCAGGGTATCCTACGAGCAGTACTTC.

V and J are TRBV5-1 and TRBJ2-7, with a weak D call TRBD1 (6 bases). This CDR3 region has 15 residues. Trimming left V 0 bases short and J 2 bases short, with 12 bases between. Per germline, CDR1 SGHRS and CDR2 YFSETQ. CDR3 DNA: TGCGCCAGCAGCTTGGTACCAGGGGAGACCTACGAGCAGTACTTC. Translating it yields CASSLVPGETYEQYF.